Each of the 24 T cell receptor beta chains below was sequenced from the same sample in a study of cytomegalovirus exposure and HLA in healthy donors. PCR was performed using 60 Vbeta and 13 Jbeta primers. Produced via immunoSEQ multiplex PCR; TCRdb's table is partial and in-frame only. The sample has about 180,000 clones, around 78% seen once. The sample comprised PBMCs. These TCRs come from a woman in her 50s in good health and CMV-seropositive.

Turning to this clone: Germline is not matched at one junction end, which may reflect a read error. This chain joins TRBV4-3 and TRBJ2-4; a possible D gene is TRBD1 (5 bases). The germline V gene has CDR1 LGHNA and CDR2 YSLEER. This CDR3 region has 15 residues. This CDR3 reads CASSQDSSRGNSQYF. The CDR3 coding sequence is TGCGCCAGCAGCCAAGATAGCAGTAGGGGAAACAGTCAGTACTTC.

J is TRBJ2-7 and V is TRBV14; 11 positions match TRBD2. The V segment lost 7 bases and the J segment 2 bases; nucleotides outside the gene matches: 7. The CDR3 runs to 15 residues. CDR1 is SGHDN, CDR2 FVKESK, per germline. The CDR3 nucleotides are TGTGCCAGCACCCGGGGGACTAGCGGAACCTACGAGCAGTACTTC. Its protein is CASTRGTSGTYEQYF.

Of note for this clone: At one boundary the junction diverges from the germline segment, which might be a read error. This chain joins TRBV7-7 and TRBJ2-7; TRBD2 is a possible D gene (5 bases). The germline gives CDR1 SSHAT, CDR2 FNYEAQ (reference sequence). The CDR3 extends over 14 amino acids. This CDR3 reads CASSSSGKPYEQYF. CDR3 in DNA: TGTGCTAGCAGCTCTTCGGGAAAACCCTACGAGCAGTACTTC.

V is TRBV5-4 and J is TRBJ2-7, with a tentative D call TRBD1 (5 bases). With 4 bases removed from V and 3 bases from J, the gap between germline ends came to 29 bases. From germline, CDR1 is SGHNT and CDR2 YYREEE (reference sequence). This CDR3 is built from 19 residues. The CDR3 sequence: CASSRPKYGAGPLFYEQYF. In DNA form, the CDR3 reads TGTGCCAGCAGCCGCCCTAAGTATGGTGCAGGGCCACTTTTCTACGAGCAGTACTTC.

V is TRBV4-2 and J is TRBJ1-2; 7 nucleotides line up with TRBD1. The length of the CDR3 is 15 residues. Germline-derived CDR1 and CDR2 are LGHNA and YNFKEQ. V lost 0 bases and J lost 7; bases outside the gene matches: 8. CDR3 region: CASSQDRRQGLGYTF. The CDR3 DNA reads TGTGCCAGCAGCCAAGATAGGAGACAGGGTCTTGGCTACACCTTC.

The DNA for the CDR3 is TGTGCCAGCAGCGTGGCTGGGGGACTTCAAGAGACCCAGTACTTC. Translated, it gives CASSVAGGLQETQYF. The chain employs TRBV5-4 and TRBJ2-5; weak D call: TRBD2 (6 bases). Trimming took off 4 bases at V and 2 bases at J, with 15 bases between the two ends. CDR1 is SGHNT, CDR2 YYREEE, per germline (reference sequence). There are 15 residues in the CDR3.

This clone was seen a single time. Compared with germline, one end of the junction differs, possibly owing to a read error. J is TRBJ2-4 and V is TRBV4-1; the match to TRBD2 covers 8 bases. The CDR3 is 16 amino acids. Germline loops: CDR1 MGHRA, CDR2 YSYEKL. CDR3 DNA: TGCGCCAGCAGCCAAGACGAAGCGGGAGAGGGGAACAGTCAGTACTTC. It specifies CASSQDEAGEGNSQYF.

CDR3 loop: CASSAGQGEGTDTQYF. In DNA form, the CDR3 reads TGTGCCAGCAGCGCCGGACAGGGAGAAGGGACAGATACGCAGTATTTT. V is TRBV2 and J is TRBJ2-3; the match to TRBD1 covers 8 bases. The length of the CDR3 is 16 residues. After removal of 6 bases from V and 3 bases from J, the junction contained 11 bases not matched to a gene. Germline-derived CDR1 and CDR2 are SNHLY and FYNNEI.

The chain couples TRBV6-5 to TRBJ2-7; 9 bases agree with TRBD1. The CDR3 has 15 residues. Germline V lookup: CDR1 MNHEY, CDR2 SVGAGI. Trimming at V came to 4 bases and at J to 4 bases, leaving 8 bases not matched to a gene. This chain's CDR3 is CASSSEGQGLYEQYF. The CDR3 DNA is TGTGCCAGCAGTTCGGAGGGACAGGGACTTTACGAGCAGTACTTC.

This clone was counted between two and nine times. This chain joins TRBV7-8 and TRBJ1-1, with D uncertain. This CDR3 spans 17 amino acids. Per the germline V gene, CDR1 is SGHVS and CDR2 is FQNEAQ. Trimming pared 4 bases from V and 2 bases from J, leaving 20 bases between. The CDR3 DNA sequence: TGTGCCAGCAGCTCTCTGGGCCGCGGGGAATTAAACACTGAAGCTTTCTTT. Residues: CASSSLGRGELNTEAFF.

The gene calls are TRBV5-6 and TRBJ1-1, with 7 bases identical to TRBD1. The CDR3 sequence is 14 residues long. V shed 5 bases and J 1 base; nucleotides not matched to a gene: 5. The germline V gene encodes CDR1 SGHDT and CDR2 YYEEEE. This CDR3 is CASRRQGRNTEAFF. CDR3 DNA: TGTGCCAGCAGGAGACAGGGTCGGAACACTGAAGCTTTCTTT.

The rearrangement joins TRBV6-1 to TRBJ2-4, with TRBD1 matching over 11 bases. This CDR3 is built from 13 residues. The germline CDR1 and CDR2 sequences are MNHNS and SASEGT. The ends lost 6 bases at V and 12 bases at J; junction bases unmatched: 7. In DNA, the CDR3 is TGTGCCAGCAGGGGGACAGGGGGTGTCAGTCAGTACTTC. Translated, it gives CASRGTGGVSQYF.

CDR3 DNA sequence: TGTGCCAGCAGCCAAAGACAGGCCACTAATGAAAAACTGTTTTTT. Protein: CASSQRQATNEKLFF. This chain connects TRBV14 to TRBJ1-4, with D perhaps TRBD1 (6 bases). Germline V CDR1 and CDR2: SGHDN, FVKESK. Between the trimmed V and J ends, which lost 2 bases and 2 bases, there was a span of 9 bases. The CDR3 has 15 amino acids. Based on the CDR3 plus reference TRBV14 and TRBJ1-4, the full variable domain is EAGVTQFPSHSVIEKGQTVTLRCDPISGHDNLYWYRRVMGKEIKFLLHFVKESKQDESGMPNNRFLAERTGGTYSTLKVQPAELEDSGVYFCASSQRQATNEKLFFGSGTQLSVL.

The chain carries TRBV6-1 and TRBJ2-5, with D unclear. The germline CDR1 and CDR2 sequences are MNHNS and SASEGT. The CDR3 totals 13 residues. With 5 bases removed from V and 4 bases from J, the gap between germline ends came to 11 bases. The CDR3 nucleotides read TGTGCCAGCAGTCTGACTGCGTCAGAGACCCAGTACTTC. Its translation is CASSLTASETQYF.

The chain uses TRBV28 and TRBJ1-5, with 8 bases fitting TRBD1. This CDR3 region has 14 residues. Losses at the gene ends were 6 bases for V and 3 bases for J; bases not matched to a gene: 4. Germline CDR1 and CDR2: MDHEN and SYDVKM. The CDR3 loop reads CASRSGGINQPQHF. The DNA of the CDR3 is TGTGCCAGCAGGTCAGGGGGCATCAATCAGCCCCAGCATTTT. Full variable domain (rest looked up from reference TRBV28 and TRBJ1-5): DVKVTQSSRYLVKRTGEKVFLECVQDMDHENMFWYRQDPGLGLRLIYFSYDVKMKEKGDIPEGYSVSREKKERFSLILESASTNQTSMYLCASRSGGINQPQHFGDGTRLSIL.

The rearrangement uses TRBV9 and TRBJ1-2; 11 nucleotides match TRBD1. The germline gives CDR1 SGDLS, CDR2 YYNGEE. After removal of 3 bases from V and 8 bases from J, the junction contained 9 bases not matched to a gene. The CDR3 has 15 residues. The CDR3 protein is CASSAVPGQGGGYTF. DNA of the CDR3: TGTGCCAGCAGCGCCGTCCCGGGACAGGGGGGCGGCTACACCTTC. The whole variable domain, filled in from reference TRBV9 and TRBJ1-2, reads DSGVTQTPKHLITATGQRVTLRCSPRSGDLSVYWYQQSLDQGLQFLIQYYNGEERAKGNILERFSAQQFPDLHSELNLSSLELGDSALYFCASSAVPGQGGGYTFGSGTRLTVV.

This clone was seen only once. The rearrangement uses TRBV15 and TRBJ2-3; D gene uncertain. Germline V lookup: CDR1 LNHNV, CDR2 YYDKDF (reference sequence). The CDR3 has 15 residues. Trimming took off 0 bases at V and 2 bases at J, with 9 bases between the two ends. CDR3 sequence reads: CATSREAQVTDTQYF. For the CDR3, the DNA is TGTGCCACCAGCAGAGAGGCTCAGGTCACAGATACGCAGTATTTT. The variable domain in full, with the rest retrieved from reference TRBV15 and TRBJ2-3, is DAMVIQNPRYQVTQFGKPVTLSCSQTLNHNVMYWYQQKSSQAPKLLFHYYDKDFNNEADTPDNFQSRRPNTSFCFLDIRSPGLGDTAMYLCATSREAQVTDTQYFGPGTRLTVL.

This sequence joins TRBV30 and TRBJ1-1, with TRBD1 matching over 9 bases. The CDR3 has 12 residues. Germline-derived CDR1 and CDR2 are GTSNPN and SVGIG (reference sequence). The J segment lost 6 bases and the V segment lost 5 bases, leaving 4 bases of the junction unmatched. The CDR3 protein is CAWGQGWAEAFF. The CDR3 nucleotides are TGTGCCTGGGGACAGGGGTGGGCTGAAGCTTTCTTT.

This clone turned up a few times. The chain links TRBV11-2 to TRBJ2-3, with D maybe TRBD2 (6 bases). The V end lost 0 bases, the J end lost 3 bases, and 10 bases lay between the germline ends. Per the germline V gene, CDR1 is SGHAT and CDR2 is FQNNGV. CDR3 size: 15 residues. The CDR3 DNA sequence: TGTGCCAGCAGCTTAGACCCGGCGGGGACAGATACGCAGTATTTT. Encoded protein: CASSLDPAGTDTQYF. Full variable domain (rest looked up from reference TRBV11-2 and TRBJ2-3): EAGVAQSPRYKIIEKRQSVAFWCNPISGHATLYWYQQILGQGPKLLIQFQNNGVVDDSQLPKDRFSAERLKGVDSTLKIQPAKLEDSAVYLCASSLDPAGTDTQYFGPGTRLTVL.

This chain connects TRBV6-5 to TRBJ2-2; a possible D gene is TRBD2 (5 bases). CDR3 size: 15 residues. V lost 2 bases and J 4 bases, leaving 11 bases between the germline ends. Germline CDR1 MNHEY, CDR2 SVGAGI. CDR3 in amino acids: CASSYKLEGTGELFF. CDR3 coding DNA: TGTGCCAGCAGTTACAAACTAGAGGGCACCGGGGAGCTGTTTTTT.

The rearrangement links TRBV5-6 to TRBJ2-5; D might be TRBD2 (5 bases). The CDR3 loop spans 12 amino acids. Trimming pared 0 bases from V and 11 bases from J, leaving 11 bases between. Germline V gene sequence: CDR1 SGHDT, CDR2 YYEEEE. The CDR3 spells CASSLGRGEQYF. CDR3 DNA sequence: TGTGCCAGCAGCTTGGGTCGGGGAGAGCAGTACTTC. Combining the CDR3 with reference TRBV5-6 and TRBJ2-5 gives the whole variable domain DAGVTQSPTHLIKTRGQQVTLRCSPKSGHDTVSWYQQALGQGPQFIFQYYEEEERQRGNFPDRFSGHQFPNYSSELNVNALLLGDSALYLCASSLGRGEQYFGPGTRLLVL.

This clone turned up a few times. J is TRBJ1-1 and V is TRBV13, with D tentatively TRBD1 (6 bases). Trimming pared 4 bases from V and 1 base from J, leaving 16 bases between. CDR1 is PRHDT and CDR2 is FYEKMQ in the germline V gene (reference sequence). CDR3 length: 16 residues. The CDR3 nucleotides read TGTGCCAGCAGCTCTGAGGGGGAACGGAAGAACACTGAAGCTTTCTTT. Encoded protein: CASSSEGERKNTEAFF. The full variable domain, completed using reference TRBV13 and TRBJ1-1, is AAGVIQSPRHLIKEKRETATLKCYPIPRHDTVYWYQQGPGQDPQFLISFYEKMQSDKGSIPDRFSAQQFSDYHSELNMSSLELGDSALYFCASSSEGERKNTEAFFGQGTRLTVV.

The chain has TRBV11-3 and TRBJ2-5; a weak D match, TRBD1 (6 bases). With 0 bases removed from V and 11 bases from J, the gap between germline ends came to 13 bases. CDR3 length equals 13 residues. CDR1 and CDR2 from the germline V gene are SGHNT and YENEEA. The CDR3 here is CASSLEAGQGQYF. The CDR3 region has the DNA TGTGCCAGCAGCTTAGAGGCAGGCCAGGGGCAGTACTTC.

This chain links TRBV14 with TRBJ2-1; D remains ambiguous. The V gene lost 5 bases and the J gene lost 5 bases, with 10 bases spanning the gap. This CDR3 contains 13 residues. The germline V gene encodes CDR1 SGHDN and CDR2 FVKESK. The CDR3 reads CASSSRLNNEQFF. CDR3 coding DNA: TGTGCCAGCAGCTCACGGTTGAACAATGAGCAGTTCTTC.